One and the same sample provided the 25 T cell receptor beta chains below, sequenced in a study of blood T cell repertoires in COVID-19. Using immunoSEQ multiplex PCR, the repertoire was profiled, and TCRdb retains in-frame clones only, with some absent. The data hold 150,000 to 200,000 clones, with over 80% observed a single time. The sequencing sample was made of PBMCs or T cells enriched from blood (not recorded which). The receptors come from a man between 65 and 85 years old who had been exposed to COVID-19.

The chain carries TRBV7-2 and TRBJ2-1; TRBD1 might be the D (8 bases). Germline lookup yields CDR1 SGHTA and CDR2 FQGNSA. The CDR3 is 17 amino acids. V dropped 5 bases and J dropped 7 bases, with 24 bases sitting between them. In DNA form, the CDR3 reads TGTGCCAGCAGCGTAGGGGGGACAGGCGGGGGCTCGAATGAGCAGTTCTTC. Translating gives CASSVGGTGGGSNEQFF.

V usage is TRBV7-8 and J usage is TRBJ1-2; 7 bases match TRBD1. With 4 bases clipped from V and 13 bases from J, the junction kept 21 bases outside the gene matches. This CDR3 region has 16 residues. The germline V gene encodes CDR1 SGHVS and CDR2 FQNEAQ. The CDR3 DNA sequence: TGTGCCAGCAGCTCACACCTCAACACAGGGGTCTCCCCTACCACCTTC. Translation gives CASSSHLNTGVSPTTF.

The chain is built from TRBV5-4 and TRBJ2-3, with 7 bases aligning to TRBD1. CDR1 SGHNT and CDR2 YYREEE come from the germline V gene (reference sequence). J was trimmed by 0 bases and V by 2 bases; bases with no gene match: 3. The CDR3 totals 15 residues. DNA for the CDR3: TGTGCCAGCAGCTTAGGGGGCGCAAGCACAGATACGCAGTATTTT. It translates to CASSLGGASTDTQYF.

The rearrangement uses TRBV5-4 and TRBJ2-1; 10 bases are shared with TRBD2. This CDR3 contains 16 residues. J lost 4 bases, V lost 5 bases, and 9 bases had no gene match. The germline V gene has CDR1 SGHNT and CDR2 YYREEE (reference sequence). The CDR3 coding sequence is TGTGCCAGCAGTTCAAACCCGACTAGCGGGTACAATGAGCAGTTCTTC. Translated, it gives CASSSNPTSGYNEQFF.

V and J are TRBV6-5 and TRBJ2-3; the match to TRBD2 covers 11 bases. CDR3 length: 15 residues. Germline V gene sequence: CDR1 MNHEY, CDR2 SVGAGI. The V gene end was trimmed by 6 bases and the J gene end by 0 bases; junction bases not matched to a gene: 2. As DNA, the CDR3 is TGTGCCAGCAGGGGACTAGCGGAGAGCACAGATACGCAGTATTTT. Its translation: CASRGLAESTDTQYF.

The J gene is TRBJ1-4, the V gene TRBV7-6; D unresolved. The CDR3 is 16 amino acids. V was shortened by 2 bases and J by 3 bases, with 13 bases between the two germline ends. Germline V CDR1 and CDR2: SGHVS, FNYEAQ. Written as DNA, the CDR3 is TGTGCCAGCAGCTTATACGCCGCCAGGCCTAATGAAAAACTGTTTTTT. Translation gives CASSLYAARPNEKLFF.

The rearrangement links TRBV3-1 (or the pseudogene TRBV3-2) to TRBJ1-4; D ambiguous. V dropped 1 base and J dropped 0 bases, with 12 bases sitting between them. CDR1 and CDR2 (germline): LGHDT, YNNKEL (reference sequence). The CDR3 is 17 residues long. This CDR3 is CASSQGGEGATNEKLFF. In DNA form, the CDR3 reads TGTGCCAGCAGCCAAGGCGGGGAAGGCGCAACTAATGAAAAACTGTTTTTT.

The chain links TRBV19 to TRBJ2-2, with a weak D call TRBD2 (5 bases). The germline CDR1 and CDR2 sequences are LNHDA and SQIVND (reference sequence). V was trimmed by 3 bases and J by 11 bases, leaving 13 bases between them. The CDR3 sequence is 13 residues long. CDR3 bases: TGTGCCAGTAGTATTCTCGCGGGTATTGAGCTGTTTTTT. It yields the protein CASSILAGIELFF.

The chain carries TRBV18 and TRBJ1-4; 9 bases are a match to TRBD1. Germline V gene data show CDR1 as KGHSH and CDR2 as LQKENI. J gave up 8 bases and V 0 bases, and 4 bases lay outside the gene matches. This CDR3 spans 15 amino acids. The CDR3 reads CASSPPIGTGEKLFF. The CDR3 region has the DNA TGTGCCAGCTCACCACCGATCGGGACAGGGGAAAAACTGTTTTTT.

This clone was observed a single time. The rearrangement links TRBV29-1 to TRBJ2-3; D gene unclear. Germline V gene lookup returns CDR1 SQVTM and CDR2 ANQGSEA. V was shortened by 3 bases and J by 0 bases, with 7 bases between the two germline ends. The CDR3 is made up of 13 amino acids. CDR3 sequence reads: CSVDSSSTDTQYF. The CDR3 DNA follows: TGCAGCGTTGACTCTTCTAGCACAGATACGCAGTATTTT.

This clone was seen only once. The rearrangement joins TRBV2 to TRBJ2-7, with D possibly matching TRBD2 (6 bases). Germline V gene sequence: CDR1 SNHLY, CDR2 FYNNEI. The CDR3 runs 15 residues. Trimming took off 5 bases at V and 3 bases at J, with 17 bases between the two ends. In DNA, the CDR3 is TGTGCCAGCAGTTTCCTTTCGGGTAGCGGCTACGAGCAGTACTTC. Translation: CASSFLSGSGYEQYF.

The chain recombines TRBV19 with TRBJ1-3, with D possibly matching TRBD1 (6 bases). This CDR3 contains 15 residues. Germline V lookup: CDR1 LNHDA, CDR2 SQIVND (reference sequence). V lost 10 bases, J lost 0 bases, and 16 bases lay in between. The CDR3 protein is CATRGKLGSGNTIYF. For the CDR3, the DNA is TGTGCCACGAGGGGGAAATTGGGCTCTGGAAACACCATATATTTT.

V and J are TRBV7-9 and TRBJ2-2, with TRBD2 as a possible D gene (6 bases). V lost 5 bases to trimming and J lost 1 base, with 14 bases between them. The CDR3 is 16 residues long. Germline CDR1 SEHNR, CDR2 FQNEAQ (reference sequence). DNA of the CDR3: TGTGCCAGCAGCCCTCCGGGACTGGTGAACACCGGGGAGCTGTTTTTT. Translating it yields CASSPPGLVNTGELFF. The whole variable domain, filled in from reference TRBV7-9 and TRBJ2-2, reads DTGVSQNPRHKITKRGQNVTFRCDPISEHNRLYWYRQTLGQGPEFLTYFQNEAQLEKSRLLSDRFSAERPKGSFSTLEIQRTEQGDSAMYLCASSPPGLVNTGELFFGEGSRLTVL.

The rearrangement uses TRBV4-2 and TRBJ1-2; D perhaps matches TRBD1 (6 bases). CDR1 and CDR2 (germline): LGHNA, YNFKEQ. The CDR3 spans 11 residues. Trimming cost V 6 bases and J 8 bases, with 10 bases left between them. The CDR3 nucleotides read TGTGCCAGCAGTCCAGGGGACGGCTACACCTTC. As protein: CASSPGDGYTF.

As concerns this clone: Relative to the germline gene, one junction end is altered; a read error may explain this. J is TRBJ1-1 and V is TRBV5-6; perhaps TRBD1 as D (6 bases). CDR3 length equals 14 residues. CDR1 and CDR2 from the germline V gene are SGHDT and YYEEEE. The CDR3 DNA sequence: TGTGCCAGCAGCTTTGCAGGGGTGAACTCTGAAGCTTTCTTT. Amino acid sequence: CASSFAGVNSEAFF.

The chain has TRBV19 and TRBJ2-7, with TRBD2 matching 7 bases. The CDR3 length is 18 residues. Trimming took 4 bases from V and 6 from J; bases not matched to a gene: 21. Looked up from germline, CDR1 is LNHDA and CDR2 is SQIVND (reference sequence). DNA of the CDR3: TGTGCCAGTAGTAAACCCTCCCGGCCGGGGGGATTCAATAGCGAGCAGTACTTC. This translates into CASSKPSRPGGFNSEQYF.

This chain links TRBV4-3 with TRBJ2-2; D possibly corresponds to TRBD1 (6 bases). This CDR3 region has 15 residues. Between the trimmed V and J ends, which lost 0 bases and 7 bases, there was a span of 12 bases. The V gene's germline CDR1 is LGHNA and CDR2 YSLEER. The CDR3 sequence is CASSQEWTEIGELFF. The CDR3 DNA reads TGCGCCAGCAGCCAAGAGTGGACAGAGATCGGGGAGCTGTTTTTT.

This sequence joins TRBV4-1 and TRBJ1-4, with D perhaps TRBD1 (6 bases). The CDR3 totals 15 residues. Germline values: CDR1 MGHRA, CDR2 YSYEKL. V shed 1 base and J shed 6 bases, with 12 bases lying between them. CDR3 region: CASSQATGSDEKLFF. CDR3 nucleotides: TGCGCCAGCAGCCAAGCCACAGGGAGCGATGAAAAACTGTTTTTT.

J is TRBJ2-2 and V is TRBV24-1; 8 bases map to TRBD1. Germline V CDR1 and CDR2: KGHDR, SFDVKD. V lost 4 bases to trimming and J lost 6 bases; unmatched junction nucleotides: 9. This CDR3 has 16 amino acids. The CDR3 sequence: CATSDSDRGRSGELFF. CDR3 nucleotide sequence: TGTGCCACCAGTGACTCCGACAGGGGTAGGTCCGGGGAGCTGTTTTTT.

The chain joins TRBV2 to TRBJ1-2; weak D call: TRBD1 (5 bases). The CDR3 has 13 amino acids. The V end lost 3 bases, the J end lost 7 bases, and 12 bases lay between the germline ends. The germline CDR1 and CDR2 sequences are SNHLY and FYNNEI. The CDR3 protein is CASSEAGHSGYTF. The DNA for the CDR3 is TGTGCCAGCAGTGAGGCAGGGCACTCTGGCTACACCTTC. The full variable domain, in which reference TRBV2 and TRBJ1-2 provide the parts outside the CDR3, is EPEVTQTPSHQVTQMGQEVILRCVPISNHLYFYWYRQILGQKVEFLVSFYNNEISEKSEIFDDQFSVERPDGSNFTLKIRSTKLEDSAMYFCASSEAGHSGYTFGSGTRLTVV.

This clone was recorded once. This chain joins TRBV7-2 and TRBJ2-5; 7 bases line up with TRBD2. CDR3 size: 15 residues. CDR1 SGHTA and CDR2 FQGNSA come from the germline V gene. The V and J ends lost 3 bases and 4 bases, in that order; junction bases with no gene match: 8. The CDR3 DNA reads TGTGCCAGCAGCTTGAAGGCGGGAGTAGGAGAGACCCAGTACTTC. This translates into CASSLKAGVGETQYF.

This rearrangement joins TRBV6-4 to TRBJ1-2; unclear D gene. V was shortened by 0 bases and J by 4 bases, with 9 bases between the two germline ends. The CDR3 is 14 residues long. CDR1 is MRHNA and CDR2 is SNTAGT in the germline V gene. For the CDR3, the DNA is TGTGCCAGCAGTGACTCAGTAGAGAGCTATGGCTACACCTTC. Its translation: CASSDSVESYGYTF.

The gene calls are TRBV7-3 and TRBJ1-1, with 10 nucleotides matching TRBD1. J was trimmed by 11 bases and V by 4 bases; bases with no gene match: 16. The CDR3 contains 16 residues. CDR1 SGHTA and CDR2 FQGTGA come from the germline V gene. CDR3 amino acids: CASSSPGQGNAKAAFF. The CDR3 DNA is TGTGCCAGCAGCTCACCGGGACAGGGGAATGCGAAGGCGGCTTTCTTT.

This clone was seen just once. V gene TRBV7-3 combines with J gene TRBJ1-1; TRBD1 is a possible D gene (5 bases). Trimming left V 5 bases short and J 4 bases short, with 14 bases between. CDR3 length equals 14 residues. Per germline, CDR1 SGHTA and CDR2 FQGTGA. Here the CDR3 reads CASSASGRGTEAFF. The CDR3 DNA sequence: TGTGCCAGCAGCGCCTCAGGGCGAGGCACTGAAGCTTTCTTT.

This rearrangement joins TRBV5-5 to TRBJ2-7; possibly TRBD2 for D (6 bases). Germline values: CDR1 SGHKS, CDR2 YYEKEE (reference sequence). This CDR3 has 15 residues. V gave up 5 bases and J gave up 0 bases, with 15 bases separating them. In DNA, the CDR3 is TGTGCCAGCAGTTTGTCTGCGGGGAGCTCCTACGAGCAGTACTTC. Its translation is CASSLSAGSSYEQYF.